Listed below are T cell receptor beta chains from one sample, sequenced in a study of OX40 agonist ivuxolimab in advanced cancers. The data were produced by immunoSEQ multiplex PCR, yet TCRdb's version contains in-frame clones alone and is incomplete. Found here are over 35,000 clones, roughly nine tenths of them singletons; the top ten hold about 4.3%. The sequencing here drew on CD4+ or CD8+ T cells sorted from blood, taken in a trial of the OX40 agonist ivuxolimab. Receptors were obtained from an adult with an advanced solid tumor such as melanoma, head and neck, liver or kidney cancer. Each CDR3 is given with its conserved first and last residue.

V,J,CDR3
TRBV5-1,TRBJ2-3,CASSSGQGMGTDTQYF
TRBV30,TRBJ2-3,CAWSQSGAGADTQYF
TRBV15,TRBJ1-6,CATSRLYGQGDNSPLHF
TRBV6-1,TRBJ1-6,CASEGGVLGLEPLHF
TRBV9,TRBJ2-7,CASSAGAGPYEQYF
TRBV7-9,TRBJ2-2,CASSLGNRLNTGELFF
TRBV4-2,TRBJ2-3,CASSQGVVATDTQYF
TRBV7-2,TRBJ1-2,CASSLAGSGGYTF
TRBV19,TRBJ1-2,CASRGGLGYGYTF
TRBV20-1,TRBJ1-2,CSAMFVYGYTF
TRBV5-1,TRBJ1-1,CASSLFRGASTEAFF
TRBV30,TRBJ2-2,CAWSVLTNTGELFF
TRBV6-1,TRBJ1-2,CASSEVGGNYGYTF
TRBV6-1,TRBJ2-7,CASRKDRGVYEQYF
TRBV4-2,TRBJ2-1,CASSPTGAPNNEQFF
TRBV14,TRBJ1-2,CASSRRQKYGYTF
TRBV21-1,TRBJ1-4,CAIRWRNEKLFF
TRBV18,TRBJ1-1,CASSQGQGLAEAFF
TRBV10-2,TRBJ2-5,CASSDLVTGETQYF
TRBV6-6,TRBJ2-5,CASSYAGTGPQETQYF
TRBV29-1,TRBJ1-1,CSVETGGYTEAFF
TRBV4-3,TRBJ2-2,CASSQEYSTGELFF
TRBV7-2,TRBJ2-2,CASSRNRGDTGELFF
TRBV4-2,TRBJ2-1,CASSQSSGTGLDNEQFF
TRBV28,TRBJ1-1,CASSLSLSGQGLNTEAFF